The rows below give T cell receptor beta chains drawn from one sample of a study of T cells after yellow fever vaccination. Each CDR3 protein gets one entry after TCRdb re-called the 5' RACE reads with MiXCR. The data contain 200,000 to 250,000 distinct CDR3 sequences, approximately 3% of them singletons. Sequencing was performed on CD4+ T cells sorted from PBMCs, taken 10 days after the yellow fever booster vaccination. These receptors were taken from a young man who received the YFV17D yellow fever vaccine. CDR3s include the opening cysteine and the closing phenylalanine or tryptophan. Each record gives: clone size, D gene, V gene, J gene, CDR3 DNA, CDR3 protein. The D gene is left open where the match is weak. For some rows the clone size is stated as once, few or many, or as a class when expanded; others skip it.

few	-	TRBV12-5	TRBJ1-5	TGTGCTAGTGGTCCAAGGGGACTTGGGAGCAATCAGCCCCAGCATTTT	CASGPRGLGSNQPQHF
few	-	TRBV6-1	TRBJ2-3	TGTGCCAGCAGTGGTCTGGGCGGATACACAGATACGCAGTATTTT	CASSGLGGYTDTQYF
many	TRBD2	TRBV7-2	TRBJ2-1	TGTGCCAGCAGCCGAAGACTAGCGGGGGGGCCATATGAGCAGTTCTTC	CASSRRLAGGPYEQFF
many	-	TRBV11-3	TRBJ2-3	TGTGCCAGCTACCGCGTCACAGATACGCAGTATTTT	CASYRVTDTQYF
few	-	TRBV6-2/TRBV6-3	TRBJ1-3	TGTGCCAGCAGCCCACGGGACGGAGGAAACACCATATATTTT	CASSPRDGGNTIYF
-	TRBD1	TRBV6-6	TRBJ2-3	TGTGCCAGCAACATCACCCCCGGGACAGGGGGCAAGTTGGCAGATACGCAGTATTTT	CASNITPGTGGKLADTQYF
many	TRBD2	TRBV18	TRBJ2-2	TGTGCCAGCTCACCAGCTATAAGCGGGGTGACCGGGGAGCTGTTTTTT	CASSPAISGVTGELFF
many	-	TRBV4-1	TRBJ1-1	TGCGCCAGCAGCCAAGATCGGAAAGCTTTCTTT	CASSQDRKAFF
few	TRBD1	TRBV5-1	TRBJ1-6	TGCGCCAGCAGCCTAGGACAGGGGGCATTCCCCATGTCACCCCTCCACTTT	CASSLGQGAFPMSPLHF
many	-	TRBV4-3	TRBJ2-4	TGCGCCAGCAGCCAAGGGGGCAAAAACATTCAGTACTTC	CASSQGGKNIQYF
many	-	TRBV5-1	TRBJ2-2	TGCGCCAGCAGCTTCCCCCGGGGCACCGGGGAGCTGTTTTTT	CASSFPRGTGELFF
-	-	TRBV6-5	TRBJ2-5	TGTGCCAGCAGTTATCGGACCGCAGGGACGCTCTTCCAAGAGACCCAGTACTTC	CASSYRTAGTLFQETQYF